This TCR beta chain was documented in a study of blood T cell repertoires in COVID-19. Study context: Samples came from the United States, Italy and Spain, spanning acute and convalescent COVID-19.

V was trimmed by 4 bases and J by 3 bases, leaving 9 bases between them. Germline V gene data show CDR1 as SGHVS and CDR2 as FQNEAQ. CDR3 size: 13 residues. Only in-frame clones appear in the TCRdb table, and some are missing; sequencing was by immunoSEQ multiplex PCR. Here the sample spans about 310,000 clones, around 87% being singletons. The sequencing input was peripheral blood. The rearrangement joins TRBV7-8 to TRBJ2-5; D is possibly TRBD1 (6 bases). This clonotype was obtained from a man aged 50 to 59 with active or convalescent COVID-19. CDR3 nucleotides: TGTGCCAGCAGCTCGGGACACGAAGAGACCCAGTACTTC. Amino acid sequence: CASSSGHEETQYF.